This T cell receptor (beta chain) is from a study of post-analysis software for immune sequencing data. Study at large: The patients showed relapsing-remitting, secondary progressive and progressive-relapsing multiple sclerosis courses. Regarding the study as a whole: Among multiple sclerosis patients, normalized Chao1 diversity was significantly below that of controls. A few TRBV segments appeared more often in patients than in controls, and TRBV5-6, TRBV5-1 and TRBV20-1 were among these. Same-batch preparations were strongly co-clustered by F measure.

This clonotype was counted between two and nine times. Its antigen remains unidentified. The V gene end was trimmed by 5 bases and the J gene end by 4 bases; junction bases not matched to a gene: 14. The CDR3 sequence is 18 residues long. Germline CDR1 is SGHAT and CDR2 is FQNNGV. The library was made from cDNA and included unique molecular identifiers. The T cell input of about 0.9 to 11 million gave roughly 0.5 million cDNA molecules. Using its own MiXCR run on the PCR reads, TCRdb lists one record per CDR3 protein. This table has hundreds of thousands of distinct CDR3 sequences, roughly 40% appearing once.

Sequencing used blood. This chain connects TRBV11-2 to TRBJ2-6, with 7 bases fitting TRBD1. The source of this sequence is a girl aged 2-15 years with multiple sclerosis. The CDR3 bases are TGTGCCAGCAGCCTCCATTCAGACAGGGCAGAAGGGGCCAACGTCCTGACTTTC. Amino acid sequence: CASSLHSDRAEGANVLTF. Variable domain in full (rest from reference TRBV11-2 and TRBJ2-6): EAGVAQSPRYKIIEKRQSVAFWCNPISGHATLYWYQQILGQGPKLLIQFQNNGVVDDSQLPKDRFSAERLKGVDSTLKIQPAKLEDSAVYLCASSLHSDRAEGANVLTFGAGSRLTVL.